A selection of T cell receptor beta chains follows, all from one sample in a study of regulatory T cells in long-lasting Graves disease. MiXCR, run by TCRdb on the multiplex PCR reads, gives a single entry per CDR3 protein. Of 600,000 to 850,000 distinct CDR3 sequences listed, approximately 31% were seen once; the top ten hold roughly 40%. Here the sequenced sample was peripheral blood mononuclear cells (PBMCs), taken when the disease was refractory, from a patient treated with antithyroid drugs. The receptor set was obtained from a female donor with Graves disease. Both conserved end residues are part of each CDR3. The D gene is left open where the match is weak. Clone sizes are given selectively: once, few, many, or a class where the clone is expanded.

CASSPLGQGRGETQYF	TGTGCCAGCAGTCCCTTGGGACAGGGGAGGGGAGAGACCCAGTACTTC	TRBJ2-5	TRBD1	many	TRBV28
CSAREGFNTEAFF	TGCAGTGCTAGAGAGGGTTTTAACACTGAAGCTTTCTTT	TRBJ1-1	.	.	TRBV20-1
CATSRASSANYGYTF	TGTGCCACCAGCAGAGCTAGCTCGGCTAACTATGGCTACACCTTC	TRBJ1-2	.	few	TRBV15
CASSQDVRQGRLDGYTF	TGCGCCAGCAGCCAAGATGTAAGGCAGGGGCGGTTGGATGGCTACACCTTC	TRBJ1-2	.	once	TRBV4-1
CASSVGPRGTGELFF	TGTGCCAGCAGCGTAGGGCCAAGGGGGACCGGGGAGCTGTTTTTT	TRBJ2-2	.	few	TRBV9
CASSLLPTGYEQYF	TGTGCCAGCAGTTTACTTCCCACAGGGTACGAGCAGTACTTC	TRBJ2-7	.	.	TRBV27
CSAIIAGAEETQYF	TGCAGTGCAATAATAGCGGGAGCGGAAGAGACCCAGTACTTC	TRBJ2-5	TRBD2	few	TRBV20-1
CASRNRGQTEAFF	TGTGCCAGCAGGAACAGGGGGCAAACTGAAGCTTTCTTT	TRBJ1-1	TRBD1	.	TRBV3-1
CATKTQVQETQYF	TGTGCCACCAAGACGCAGGTCCAAGAGACCCAGTACTTC	TRBJ2-5	.	.	TRBV15
CASSYAPTPDIQYF	TGTGCCAGCAGTTACGCCCCGACTCCGGACATTCAGTACTTC	TRBJ2-4	.	.	TRBV6-2/TRBV6-3
CASLQGGEKLFF	TGTGCCAGCCTGCAGGGGGGTGAAAAACTGTTTTTT	TRBJ1-4	TRBD1	many	TRBV28
CSVVRMLPETQYF	TGCAGCGTTGTCCGCATGCTTCCCGAGACCCAGTACTTC	TRBJ2-5	.	.	TRBV29-1
CASSVARGLAYGYTF	TGTGCCAGCAGCGTAGCTCGAGGACTGGCCTATGGCTACACCTTC	TRBJ1-2	.	.	TRBV9
CSVFSLKQQYF	TGCAGCGTCTTTTCACTAAAGCAGCAGTACTTC	TRBJ2-7	.	.	TRBV29-1
CAISESRQGNEKLFF	TGTGCCATCAGTGAGTCAAGGCAGGGTAATGAAAAACTGTTTTTT	TRBJ1-4	.	.	TRBV10-3
CASRKPGNTEAFF	TGTGCCAGCAGAAAACCGGGGAACACTGAAGCTTTCTTT	TRBJ1-1	.	few	TRBV2
CAIRSRNMNTEAFF	TGTGCCATAAGGAGCAGGAACATGAACACTGAAGCTTTCTTT	TRBJ1-1	.	.	TRBV10-3
CAWSSGAISNQPQHF	TGTGCCTGGAGCAGCGGCGCGATTAGCAATCAGCCCCAGCATTTT	TRBJ1-5	.	.	TRBV30
CSARGSRWNTEAFF	TGCAGTGCTAGAGGTTCCAGGTGGAACACTGAAGCTTTCTTT	TRBJ1-1	.	few	TRBV20-1
CASSLRAGMTSVTYEQYF	TGTGCCAGCAGCTTACGAGCGGGTATGACTAGCGTTACCTACGAGCAGTACTTC	TRBJ2-7	TRBD2	.	TRBV7-3
CASRPLGPWEKLFF	TGTGCCAGCAGACCCTTGGGACCGTGGGAAAAACTGTTTTTT	TRBJ1-4	.	many	TRBV28
CASSYGQSTEAFF	TGTGCCAGCAGTTACGGGCAGTCCACTGAAGCTTTCTTT	TRBJ1-1	.	.	TRBV6-2/TRBV6-3
CSAREGQPMNTEAFF	TGCAGTGCTAGAGAGGGACAGCCCATGAACACTGAAGCTTTCTTT	TRBJ1-1	TRBD1	.	TRBV20-1
CASKLAGRSTDTQYF	TGTGCCAGCAAACTAGCGGGACGGAGCACAGATACGCAGTATTTT	TRBJ2-3	TRBD2	.	TRBV12-3/TRBV12-4
CASSLPGAEAFF	TGTGCCAGCAGTTTACCTGGGGCTGAAGCTTTCTTT	TRBJ1-1	.	.	TRBV27
CASSKAGYNEQFF	TGTGCCAGTAGTAAAGCGGGATACAATGAGCAGTTCTTC	TRBJ2-1	TRBD2	.	TRBV19
CASSYGAQASGYTF	TGTGCCAGCAGTTACGGGGCCCAGGCTAGCGGCTACACCTTC	TRBJ1-2	.	.	TRBV6-9
CASSRTGVEAFF	TGTGCCAGCAGCCGGACGGGGGTTGAAGCTTTCTTT	TRBJ1-1	.	.	TRBV9
CASSPPTENYEQYF	TGTGCCAGCTCACCACCGACGGAAAACTACGAGCAGTACTTC	TRBJ2-7	.	.	TRBV18
CSATRKQGRTYEQYF	TGCAGTGCGACCAGAAAACAGGGGCGAACCTACGAGCAGTACTTC	TRBJ2-7	TRBD1	.	TRBV20-1
CASTALQETQYF	TGTGCCAGCACCGCCCTGCAAGAGACCCAGTACTTC	TRBJ2-5	.	.	TRBV7-9
CAWSIGGNQPQHF	TGTGCCTGGAGTATTGGAGGGAATCAGCCCCAGCATTTT	TRBJ1-5	.	.	TRBV30
CASTSQGAPGTEAFF	TGTGCCAGCACCTCACAGGGGGCGCCGGGCACTGAAGCTTTCTTT	TRBJ1-1	TRBD1	.	TRBV9
CASSIPGQTARGYTF	TGTGCCAGTAGTATCCCGGGACAGACCGCTCGGGGCTACACCTTC	TRBJ1-2	TRBD1	many	TRBV19
CAWSTQGFEQYF	TGTGCCTGGAGTACTCAGGGTTTCGAGCAGTACTTC	TRBJ2-7	.	few	TRBV30
CASRPGTVPFGYTF	TGTGCCAGCAGGCCCGGGACAGTTCCCTTTGGCTACACCTTC	TRBJ1-2	TRBD1	many	TRBV2
CSARRGATEAFF	TGCAGTGCTCGCAGAGGGGCCACTGAAGCTTTCTTT	TRBJ1-1	.	.	TRBV20-1
CAIRNGLAGEYEQYF	TGTGCCATCAGGAATGGACTAGCGGGAGAATACGAGCAGTACTTC	TRBJ2-7	TRBD2	.	TRBV10-3
CSASATGRNTEAFF	TGCAGTGCTAGTGCCACAGGGAGGAACACTGAAGCTTTCTTT	TRBJ1-1	.	.	TRBV20-1
CASSLGGENRYNEQFF	TGTGCCAGCAGCTTAGGCGGCGAGAACCGTTACAATGAGCAGTTCTTC	TRBJ2-1	.	.	TRBV13
CASRGGGEEQYF	TGTGCCAGCAGGGGCGGGGGAGAAGAGCAGTACTTC	TRBJ2-7	TRBD2	.	TRBV13
CSAEPGQGQNTEAFF	TGCAGTGCTGAACCGGGACAGGGCCAGAACACTGAAGCTTTCTTT	TRBJ1-1	TRBD1	many	TRBV20-1
CSARGGRGQAREQYF	TGCAGTGCTAGAGGAGGAAGGGGCCAGGCTCGCGAGCAGTACTTC	TRBJ2-7	.	.	TRBV20-1
CASTLLLDRSGGLYNQPQHF	TGTGCCAGCACCCTACTACTGGACCGATCAGGGGGTCTGTACAATCAGCCCCAGCATTTT	TRBJ1-5	TRBD1	few	TRBV6-1
CASTLRTSGMERNEQFF	TGTGCCAGCACCCTACGGACTAGCGGCATGGAGAGGAATGAGCAGTTCTTC	TRBJ2-1	TRBD2	few	TRBV2
CAILQGARTEAFF	TGTGCCATCCTACAGGGGGCAAGGACTGAAGCTTTCTTT	TRBJ1-1	TRBD1	.	TRBV6-2/TRBV6-3
CASSEGLAGGPGELFF	TGCGCCAGCAGTGAGGGCCTAGCGGGAGGACCCGGGGAGCTGTTTTTT	TRBJ2-2	TRBD2	.	TRBV6-4
CASSLAGTGRNTEAFF	TGCGCCAGCAGCTTGGCGGGGACAGGAAGGAACACTGAAGCTTTCTTT	TRBJ1-1	TRBD1	.	TRBV5-1
CSARVLAGVYEQYF	TGCAGTGCTAGAGTACTAGCGGGAGTCTACGAGCAGTACTTC	TRBJ2-7	TRBD2	few	TRBV20-1
CSVDPAGLAGGAGEQFF	TGCAGCGTTGACCCCGCGGGACTAGCGGGTGGGGCCGGGGAGCAGTTCTTC	TRBJ2-1	TRBD2	.	TRBV29-1
CASSLAGQESYEQYF	TGTGCCAGCAGTTTGGCGGGACAGGAGTCCTACGAGCAGTACTTC	TRBJ2-7	TRBD1	.	TRBV27
CAISDPGQGNSPLHF	TGTGCCATCAGTGATCCGGGACAGGGGAATTCACCCCTCCACTTT	TRBJ1-6	TRBD1	.	TRBV10-3
CASSPTPEKLFF	TGTGCCAGCAGCCCTACCCCCGAAAAACTGTTTTTT	TRBJ1-4	.	many	TRBV3-1